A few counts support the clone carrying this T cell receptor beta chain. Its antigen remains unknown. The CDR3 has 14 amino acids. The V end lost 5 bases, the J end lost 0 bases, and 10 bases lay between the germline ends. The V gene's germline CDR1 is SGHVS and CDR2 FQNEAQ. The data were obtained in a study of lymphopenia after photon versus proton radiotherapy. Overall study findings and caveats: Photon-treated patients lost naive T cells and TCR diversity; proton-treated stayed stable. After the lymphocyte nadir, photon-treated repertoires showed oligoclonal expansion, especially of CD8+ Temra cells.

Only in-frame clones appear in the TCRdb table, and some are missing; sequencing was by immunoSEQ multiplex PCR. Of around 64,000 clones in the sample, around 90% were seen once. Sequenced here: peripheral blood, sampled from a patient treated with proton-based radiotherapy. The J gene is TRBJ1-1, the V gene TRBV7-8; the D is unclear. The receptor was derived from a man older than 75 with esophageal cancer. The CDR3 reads CASSKRRVNTEAFF. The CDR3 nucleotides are TGTGCCAGCAGCAAAAGACGGGTGAACACTGAAGCTTTCTTT.